These T cell receptor beta chains were read from a single sample in a study of blood T cell repertoires in COVID-19. Data came from immunoSEQ multiplex PCR; TCRdb stores just in-frame clones and leaves some out. The table lists approximately 270,000 clones, approximately 91% of them singletons. Sequenced: PBMCs or T cells enriched from blood (not recorded which). The receptors were gathered from a human donor in a cohort exposed to, infected with or recovered from COVID-19 (not recorded which). The donor label of this sample is uncertain. The CDR3 runs from the conserved cysteine through the conserved F or W. Fields, in order: CDR3 length, clone size, D gene, J gene, V gene, CDR3 protein, CDR3 DNA. D genes are given only for firm matches. The size entry is marked missing in some rows and otherwise reads once, few, many or a size class.

15 | - | - | TRBJ1-1 | TRBV4-1 | CASSQVGRRGPEAFF | TGCGCCAGCAGCCAAGTTGGCCGGCGGGGCCCTGAAGCTTTCTTT
16 | - | TRBD2 | TRBJ2-7 | TRBV11-2 | CASSLSFGTSGYEQYF | TGTGCCAGCAGCTTATCCTTCGGGACTAGCGGTTACGAGCAGTACTTC
15 | - | TRBD1 | TRBJ2-7 | TRBV11-2 | CASRLRTGLTYEQYF | TGTGCCAGCAGACTTAGGACAGGGTTGACCTACGAGCAGTACTTC
15 | - | TRBD2 | TRBJ2-1 | TRBV3-1/TRBV3-2 | CASSHRGGSYNEQFF | TGTGCCAGCAGCCACCGGGGGGGCTCCTACAATGAGCAGTTCTTC
16 | - | TRBD1 | TRBJ1-3 | TRBV7-9 | CASSFGSGTAGNTIYF | TGTGCCAGCAGCTTTGGCAGTGGGACAGCTGGAAACACCATATATTTT
15 | - | - | TRBJ1-4 | TRBV6-6 | CASSPGGAGREKLFF | TGTGCCAGCAGTCCCGGCGGGGCGGGAAGGGAAAAACTGTTTTTT
17 | - | TRBD1 | TRBJ1-2 | TRBV27 | CASSLTGGQGANYGYTF | TGTGCCAGCAGTTTGACCGGCGGACAGGGGGCTAACTATGGCTACACCTTC
16 | - | TRBD1 | TRBJ2-1 | TRBV9 | CASSTRQGDLYNEQFF | TGTGCCAGCAGCACCAGACAGGGAGATTTGTACAATGAGCAGTTCTTC
13 | - | - | TRBJ2-1 | TRBV3-1/TRBV3-2 | CASSQPNSEEQFF | TGTGCCAGCAGCCAACCGAATAGCGAAGAGCAGTTCTTC
15 | - | - | TRBJ1-6 | TRBV6-2/TRBV6-3 | CASSYTPDSNSPLHF | TGTGCCAGCAGTTACACACCGGACAGTAATTCACCCCTCCACTTT
16 | - | TRBD1 | TRBJ1-1 | TRBV5-1 | CASSPRTGGSYTEAFF | TGCGCCAGCAGCCCTAGGACAGGGGGATCCTACACTGAAGCTTTCTTT
16 | - | TRBD2 | TRBJ2-1 | TRBV10-3 | CAISRTSGGAWGEQFF | TGTGCCATCAGTCGGACTAGCGGGGGGGCCTGGGGTGAGCAGTTCTTC
15 | - | TRBD2 | TRBJ2-7 | TRBV3-1/TRBV3-2 | CASSQDLSGGYEQYF | TGTGCCAGCAGCCAAGATCTGAGCGGGGGGTACGAGCAGTACTTC
14 | few | TRBD1 | TRBJ1-2 | TRBV4-2 | CASSIERGRDGYTF | TGTGCCAGCAGCATTGAGAGGGGGCGAGATGGCTACACCTTC
15 | - | TRBD2 | TRBJ2-3 | TRBV4-1 | CASSFSGGGTDTQYF | TGCGCCAGCAGCTTCAGCGGGGGGGGTACAGATACGCAGTATTTT
15 | - | - | TRBJ1-1 | TRBV7-9 | CASSLLEGVGTEAFF | TGTGCCAGCAGCTTACTCGAGGGGGTTGGCACTGAAGCTTTCTTT
17 | - | TRBD1 | TRBJ1-5 | TRBV24-1 | CATSESDRVGSNQPQHF | TGTGCCACCAGTGAGTCTGACAGGGTGGGAAGCAATCAGCCCCAGCATTTT
15 | - | TRBD2 | TRBJ2-1 | TRBV7-7 | CASSLGLAERDEQFF | TGTGCCAGCAGCTTAGGTCTAGCGGAGCGCGATGAGCAGTTCTTC
12 | - | - | TRBJ2-7 | TRBV6-2/TRBV6-3 | CASSQDSYEQYF | TGTGCCAGCAGCCAGGACAGCTACGAGCAGTACTTC
17 | - | TRBD1 | TRBJ1-2 | TRBV7-6 | CASSPLPMTGLNYGYTF | TGTGCCAGCAGCCCTTTACCCATGACAGGGCTTAACTATGGCTACACCTTC
10 | - | - | TRBJ2-1 | TRBV29-1 | CSVEGDEQFF | TGCAGCGTTGAGGGCGATGAGCAGTTCTTC
12 | - | - | TRBJ1-2 | TRBV29-1 | CSADRLDYGYTF | TGCAGCGCCGACAGGTTGGACTATGGCTACACCTTC
14 | - | - | TRBJ2-3 | TRBV5-1 | CASSGGGGSPTQYF | TGCGCCAGCAGCGGTGGGGGCGGCTCACCTACGCAGTATTTT
15 | - | - | TRBJ2-7 | TRBV5-5 | CASSLTQSVSYEQYF | TGTGCCAGCAGCTTGACCCAGTCCGTATCCTACGAGCAGTACTTC
13 | - | - | TRBJ1-1 | TRBV4-1 | CASSQADSTEAFF | TGCGCCAGCAGCCAAGCGGACAGCACTGAAGCTTTCTTT
17 | - | TRBD2 | TRBJ2-7 | TRBV9 | CASSQFSGLAGSYEQYF | TGTGCCAGCAGCCAGTTTTCAGGACTAGCGGGGTCCTACGAGCAGTACTTC
17 | few | TRBD2 | TRBJ2-7 | TRBV4-2 | CASSQDGVGGGPYEQYF | TGTGCCAGCAGCCAAGATGGGGTTGGCGGGGGGCCCTACGAGCAGTACTTC
13 | few | - | TRBJ1-2 | TRBV18 | CASSPDQDYGYTF | TGTGCCAGCTCACCAGATCAGGACTATGGCTACACCTTC
11 | - | - | TRBJ1-3 | TRBV29-1 | CSVEAGSTIYF | TGCAGCGTTGAGGCGGGGAGCACCATATATTTT
13 | - | - | TRBJ1-5 | TRBV7-2 | CASSSLSVGPQHF | TGTGCCAGCAGCTCCCTTTCGGTTGGGCCCCAGCATTTT
15 | - | - | TRBJ1-1 | TRBV4-1 | CASSPLGGRNTEAFF | TGCGCCAGCAGCCCCCTAGGCGGGAGGAACACTGAAGCTTTCTTT
15 | few | - | TRBJ2-6 | TRBV19 | CASSIGRSGANVLTF | TGTGCCAGTAGTATTGGGAGGTCCGGGGCCAACGTCCTGACTTTC
15 | - | - | TRBJ2-1 | TRBV7-2 | CASSAAGANYNEQFF | TGTGCCAGCAGCGCTGCGGGGGCGAATTACAATGAGCAGTTCTTC
13 | - | - | TRBJ1-2 | TRBV5-1 | CASRSLLHYGYTF | TGCGCCAGCAGATCCCTATTACACTATGGCTACACCTTC
17 | few | TRBD1 | TRBJ1-6 | TRBV7-9 | CASSPDRGSSYNSPLHF | TGTGCCAGCAGCCCGGACAGGGGTAGCTCCTATAATTCACCCCTCCACTTT